This T cell receptor (beta chain) was sequenced during a study of STAT3 mutations in large granular lymphocyte leukemia. Regarding the study as a whole: In T-cell large granular lymphocyte leukemia, about half of patients showed multiple immunodominant subclonotypes. All newly emerging clones after therapy were STAT3 wild type. No sample exists from the first appearance of each clone. In some patients, a small highly pathogenic clone possibly went undetected.

Produced via immunoSEQ multiplex PCR; TCRdb's table is partial and in-frame only. The table lists roughly 35,000 clones, 70% to 90% of them singletons, with over 0.4% in the top ten. The sample holds one count of this clone. Its antigen is unidentified. This CDR3 has 16 residues. V lost 3 bases, J lost 6 bases, and 22 bases lay in between. Germline V CDR1 and CDR2: SGHTS, YDEGEE. The sequence was collected from a human donor with T large granular lymphocyte leukemia. Some clones in this sample may be carry-over from other donors' samples. The sequencing input was PBMCs. The gene calls are TRBV5-8 and TRBJ2-7, with TRBD2 as a possible D gene (6 bases). DNA of the CDR3: TGTGCCAGCAGCTGGACGATCAATTTGGGACTTCGCGAGCAGTACTTC. It specifies CASSWTINLGLREQYF.